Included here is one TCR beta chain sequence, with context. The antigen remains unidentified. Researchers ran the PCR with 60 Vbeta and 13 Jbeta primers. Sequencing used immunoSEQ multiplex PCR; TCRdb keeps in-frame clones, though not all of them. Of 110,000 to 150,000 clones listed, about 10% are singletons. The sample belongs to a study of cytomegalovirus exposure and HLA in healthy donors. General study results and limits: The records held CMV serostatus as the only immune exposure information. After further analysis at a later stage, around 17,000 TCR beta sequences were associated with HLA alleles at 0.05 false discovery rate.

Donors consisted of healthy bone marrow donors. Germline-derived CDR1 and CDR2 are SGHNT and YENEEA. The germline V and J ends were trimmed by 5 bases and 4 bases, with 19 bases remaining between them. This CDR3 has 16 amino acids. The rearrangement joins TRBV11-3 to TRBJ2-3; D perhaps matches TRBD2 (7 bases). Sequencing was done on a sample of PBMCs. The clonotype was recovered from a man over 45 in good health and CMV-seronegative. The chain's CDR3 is CASSRTGGRNADTQYF. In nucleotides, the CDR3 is TGTGCCAGCAGCCGGACCGGGGGGCGTAATGCAGATACGCAGTATTTT.